The 30 T cell receptor beta chains below come from one sample, sequenced in a study of T cells in Graves' hyperthyroidism and ophthalmopathy. TCR beta CDR3 sequences were amplified from RNA transcripts. The study used the HTBI primer set for a first-round RT-PCR of the TCR CDR3. Via MiXCR, TCRdb re-called the multiplex PCR reads, giving one row per CDR3 protein. Of some 600,000 distinct CDR3 sequences listed, approximately 14% are singletons. The sample taken for sequencing was blood. The source is a woman between 25 and 40 years old with Graves' hyperthyroidism that later progressed to Graves' ophthalmopathy.

This clonotype was picked up many times. V gene TRBV10-3 combines with J gene TRBJ2-7; 8 bases match TRBD1. Germline trimming cut 0 bases from V and 6 bases from J; bases unmatched to any gene: 7. This CDR3 has 15 residues. Germline assignment: CDR1 ENHRY and CDR2 SYGVKD. The CDR3, as DNA: TGTGCCATCAGTGAGTCGGGGACAGGTATGAGCGAGCAGTACTTC. It translates to CAISESGTGMSEQYF.

In its sample, this clonotype was seen many times. J is TRBJ2-1 and V is TRBV28; tentatively, D is TRBD2 (6 bases). CDR1 MDHEN and CDR2 SYDVKM come from the germline V gene. V lost 10 bases to trimming and J lost 9 bases, with 16 bases between them. The CDR3 loop spans 12 amino acids. CDR3 bases: TGTGCCAACCGGCGGGGCGACGGTGAGCAGTTCTTC. Translation gives CANRRGDGEQFF.

The gene calls are TRBV6-5 and TRBJ2-2, with 7 nucleotides matching TRBD2. This CDR3 contains 17 residues. The V and J ends lost 2 bases and 4 bases, in that order; junction bases with no gene match: 10. Germline assignment: CDR1 MNHEY and CDR2 SVGAGI. CDR3 nucleotide sequence: TGTGCCAGCAGTTACCGGGCTAGCGGAACTTCCACCGGGGAGCTGTTTTTT. Its protein product is CASSYRASGTSTGELFF.

This clonotype has a count of ten or more. The rearrangement joins TRBV27 to TRBJ2-7; 7 bases line up with TRBD1. Germline V gene lookup returns CDR1 MNHEY and CDR2 SMNVEV (reference sequence). After removal of 5 bases from V and 2 bases from J, the junction contained 6 bases not matched to a gene. The CDR3 extends over 14 amino acids. CDR3 protein: CASSTTTGTYEQYF. In DNA, the CDR3 is TGTGCCAGCAGTACCACGACAGGGACCTACGAGCAGTACTTC.

This clonotype has a count of ten or more. The rearrangement joins TRBV10-3 to TRBJ2-2; D is tentatively TRBD1 or TRBD2 (6 bases each). Germline V gene data show CDR1 as ENHRY and CDR2 as SYGVKD. There are 15 residues in the CDR3. V was trimmed by 10 bases and J by 7 bases, leaving 22 bases between them. Here the CDR3 reads CASPSVQGGGGELFF. The CDR3 DNA sequence: TGTGCCAGCCCTTCCGTACAGGGAGGAGGCGGGGAGCTGTTTTTT.

This clonotype was observed many times. The V gene is TRBV5-1, the J gene TRBJ2-7; TRBD1 matches at 9 bases. From germline, CDR1 is SGHRS and CDR2 YFSETQ. J lost 6 bases, V lost 4 bases, and 11 bases had no gene match. This CDR3 contains 15 residues. The CDR3 here is CASSPGSGQGFEQYF. In nucleotides, the CDR3 is TGCGCCAGCAGCCCTGGCTCGGGACAGGGATTCGAGCAGTACTTC.

In its sample, this clonotype was seen a few times. This chain joins TRBV27 and TRBJ1-1; a possible D gene is TRBD1 (5 bases). Trimming cost V 9 bases and J 8 bases, with 10 bases left between them. In germline, CDR1 is MNHEY, CDR2 SMNVEV (reference sequence). The CDR3 loop spans 10 amino acids. The CDR3 nucleotides are TGTGCCAGGGTAGACAGAGAAGCTTTCTTT. Its translation: CARVDREAFF.

Many counts were recorded for this clonotype. The gene calls are TRBV12-3 or TRBV12-4 and TRBJ1-6; D remains unclear. This CDR3 region has 12 residues. V was shortened by 4 bases and J by 7 bases, with 5 bases between the two germline ends. CDR3 loop: CASSSGNSPLHF. The CDR3 DNA reads TGTGCCAGCAGTTCCGGGAATTCACCCCTCCACTTT.

The chain recombines TRBV4-2 with TRBJ2-7; 8 nucleotides match TRBD2. This CDR3 has 16 residues. CDR1 and CDR2 from the germline V gene are LGHNA and YNFKEQ. The junction had 8 bases not matched to a gene; V was cut back by 1 base and J by 3 bases. CDR3 coding DNA: TGTGCCAGCAGCCAAGGGGCGGGGGGAGGAGACTACGAGCAGTACTTC. Translation: CASSQGAGGGDYEQYF.

The sample holds a few counts of this clonotype. The rearrangement links TRBV19 to TRBJ1-5, with 8 bases lining up with TRBD1. From germline, CDR1 is LNHDA and CDR2 SQIVND (reference sequence). The CDR3 is made up of 14 amino acids. V was clipped by 3 bases and J by 9 bases; unmatched bases: 7. CDR3 DNA sequence: TGTGCCAGTAGTATTGGGACAGGTGGGGGGCCCCAGCATTTT. This encodes CASSIGTGGGPQHF. Combining the CDR3 with reference TRBV19 and TRBJ1-5 gives the whole variable domain DGGITQSPKYLFRKEGQNVTLSCEQNLNHDAMYWYRQDPGQGLRLIYYSQIVNDFQKGDIAEGYSVSREKKESFPLTVTSAQKNPTAFYLCASSIGTGGGPQHFGDGTRLSIL.

The chain combines TRBV20-1 with TRBJ1-2; TRBD1 is a possible D gene (5 bases). The germline gives CDR1 DFQATT, CDR2 SNEGSKA (reference sequence). CDR3 length: 14 amino acids. V gave up 6 bases and J gave up 4 bases, with 18 bases separating them. The CDR3 nucleotides read TGCAGTGCCCCCGGGGCAGGAAAAGGCTATGGCTACACCTTC. It codes for CSAPGAGKGYGYTF.

This clonotype was recorded at least ten times. V is TRBV20-1 and J is TRBJ2-7, with D perhaps TRBD2 (6 bases). Trimming cost V 2 bases and J 3 bases, with 20 bases left between them. Germline CDR1 is DFQATT and CDR2 is SNEGSKA (reference sequence). The CDR3 sequence is 16 residues long. The DNA for the CDR3 is TGCAGTGCTAGACAAACCCGGCTTGGCGGGATCTACGAGCAGTACTTC. Protein product: CSARQTRLGGIYEQYF.

This chain connects TRBV3-1 to TRBJ2-7, with D unresolved. This CDR3 is built from 18 residues. Per germline, CDR1 LGHDT and CDR2 YNNKEL (reference sequence). V dropped 3 bases and J dropped 1 base, with 22 bases sitting between them. The CDR3 loop reads CASSHQDKRAAGSYEQYF. The CDR3, as DNA: TGTGCCAGCAGCCACCAGGATAAAAGGGCGGCTGGTTCCTACGAGCAGTACTTC.

This clonotype was recorded many times. The chain joins TRBV6-1 to TRBJ1-1; TRBD1 matches at 8 bases. The CDR3 is made up of 17 amino acids. The germline gives CDR1 MNHNS, CDR2 SASEGT. With V trimmed by 5 bases and J by 2 bases, 13 bases remained unmatched. The CDR3 sequence: CASSNHDGTGENTEAFF. DNA of the CDR3: TGTGCCAGCAGTAATCATGATGGGACAGGAGAAAACACTGAAGCTTTCTTT.

This clonotype was seen a handful of times. The chain joins TRBV12-5 to TRBJ2-3; TRBD2 agrees at 10 bases. Germline CDR1 is LGHNT and CDR2 is FRNRAP. Trimming cost V 2 bases and J 4 bases; bases outside gene matches: 3. CDR3 size: 15 residues. CDR3: CASGLTSGISDTQYF. For the CDR3, the DNA is TGTGCTAGTGGTTTGACTAGCGGGATTTCAGATACGCAGTATTTT.

This clonotype was counted at least ten times. The chain has TRBV2 and TRBJ2-5; TRBD1 aligns across 8 bases. Germline V lookup: CDR1 SNHLY, CDR2 FYNNEI. The CDR3 spans 14 residues. V lost 0 bases to trimming and J lost 5 bases; unmatched junction nucleotides: 2. The CDR3 bases are TGTGCCAGCAGTGAAGCGGGGGACAGGGAGACCCAGTACTTC. This sequence encodes CASSEAGDRETQYF. Variable domain in full (rest from reference TRBV2 and TRBJ2-5): EPEVTQTPSHQVTQMGQEVILRCVPISNHLYFYWYRQILGQKVEFLVSFYNNEISEKSEIFDDQFSVERPDGSNFTLKIRSTKLEDSAMYFCASSEAGDRETQYFGPGTRLLVL.

This clonotype was detected many times. This rearrangement joins TRBV24-1 to TRBJ1-2, with unresolved D. The CDR3 contains 15 residues. Germline loops: CDR1 KGHDR, CDR2 SFDVKD. The V gene lost 6 bases and the J gene lost 6 bases, with 19 bases spanning the gap. The CDR3 here is CATSRNSGLVDGYTF. CDR3 coding DNA: TGTGCCACCAGTCGTAATTCGGGTTTAGTGGATGGCTACACCTTC.

This clonotype was seen at least ten times. The chain combines TRBV12-3 or TRBV12-4 with TRBJ2-2, with 8 bases fitting TRBD1. V trimming: 2 bases; J trimming: 1 base; junction bases outside the gene matches: 3. The CDR3 runs 16 residues. As DNA, the CDR3 is TGTGCCAGCAGTTTACTCGGGACAGGGAACACCGGGGAGCTGTTTTTT. This sequence encodes CASSLLGTGNTGELFF.

This clonotype was picked up many times. The chain is built from TRBV20-1 and TRBJ2-3; 11 nucleotides match TRBD2. J lost 2 bases, V lost 3 bases, and 7 bases had no gene match. This CDR3 comprises 16 residues. From germline, CDR1 is DFQATT and CDR2 SNEGSKA (reference sequence). The CDR3 nucleotides read TGCAGTGCTAGTTTTGGGACTAGCGGATTCACAGATACGCAGTATTTT. Translated: CSASFGTSGFTDTQYF.

This clonotype was seen more than once but under ten times. The rearrangement links TRBV12-3 or TRBV12-4 to TRBJ2-2; 10 nucleotides line up with TRBD1. This CDR3 contains 17 residues. The V segment lost 4 bases and the J segment 2 bases; nucleotides outside the gene matches: 7. CDR3 region: CASSYPGQGTNTGELFF. The DNA of the CDR3 is TGTGCCAGCAGTTACCCGGGACAGGGGACCAACACCGGGGAGCTGTTTTTT.

In this sample, this clonotype turned up many times. Because it lacks the conserved phenylalanine or tryptophan at the end, this CDR3 is likely a read error. This chain joins TRBV7-9 and TRBJ2-7; D gene ambiguous. Trimming removed 1 base from V and 2 bases from J, with 15 bases in between. The CDR3 covers 16 residues. Per the germline V gene, CDR1 is SEHNR and CDR2 is FQNEAQ (reference sequence). The CDR3 coding sequence is TGTGCCAGCAGCTTAGGTTTTACGCACCCCACCTACGAGCAGTACCTC. It encodes CASSLGFTHPTYEQYL.

This clonotype has ten or more counts. V gene TRBV6-2 or TRBV6-3 combines with J gene TRBJ2-2, with D possibly being TRBD1 or TRBD2 (6 bases each). CDR3 length: 15 amino acids. Germline-derived CDR1 and CDR2 are MNHEY and SVGEGT. Between the trimmed V and J ends, which lost 6 bases and 8 bases, there was a span of 19 bases. CDR3 amino acids: CASSPGGHPRGELFF. The CDR3 region has the DNA TGTGCCAGCAGCCCCGGGGGACATCCTAGGGGGGAGCTGTTTTTT.

This clonotype came up many times. This chain uses TRBV2 with TRBJ2-7; no firm D call. The CDR3 totals 15 residues. The germline V and J ends were trimmed by 6 bases and 9 bases, with 24 bases remaining between them. Germline V CDR1 and CDR2: SNHLY, FYNNEI. DNA for the CDR3: TGTGCCAGCAGGGGGTATTGGACGGCGGATTTTGGGCAGTACTTC. It codes for CASRGYWTADFGQYF.

This clonotype was counted between two and nine times. The rearrangement uses TRBV30 and TRBJ2-7, with D possibly TRBD1 on 6 matching bases. This CDR3 has 13 amino acids. The germline CDR1 and CDR2 sequences are GTSNPN and SVGIG (reference sequence). Trimming removed 2 bases at V and 4 bases at J, with 12 bases between. The CDR3 sequence is CAWSPGHEYEQYF. Written as DNA, the CDR3 is TGTGCCTGGAGTCCGGGACATGAATACGAGCAGTACTTC.

The chain couples TRBV15 to TRBJ1-4; no definite D call. Germline V gene data show CDR1 as LNHNV and CDR2 as YYDKDF (reference sequence). There are 14 residues in the CDR3. Trimming stripped 0 bases from V and 8 bases from J, with 10 bases between. In DNA form, the CDR3 reads TGTGCCACCAGCAGAGATCTTGGGGTAGAAAAACTGTTTTTT. The encoded protein is CATSRDLGVEKLFF.

There are many counts of this clonotype. The chain joins TRBV19 to TRBJ1-5; D gene uncertain. V was clipped by 1 base and J by 3 bases, with 7 bases between them. Per the germline V gene, CDR1 is LNHDA and CDR2 is SQIVND (reference sequence). This CDR3 comprises 14 residues. CDR3 nucleotide sequence: TGTGCCAGTAGTATAGGCTCGGACAATCAGCCCCAGCATTTT. Its protein is CASSIGSDNQPQHF.

The chain has TRBV6-5 and TRBJ1-6; 7 bases line up with TRBD1. The CDR3 extends over 17 amino acids. Per germline, CDR1 MNHEY and CDR2 SVGAGI. Unmatched junction bases numbered 10, after V lost 1 base and J lost 7 bases. CDR3 region: CASSYLTGEPPNSPLHF. The CDR3, as DNA: TGTGCCAGCAGTTACTTAACAGGGGAGCCGCCGAATTCACCCCTCCACTTT.

This clonotype was counted many times. The chain is built from TRBV2 and TRBJ1-4; 10 positions match TRBD1. Per the germline V gene, CDR1 is SNHLY and CDR2 is FYNNEI. The CDR3 spans 16 residues. V was clipped by 6 bases and J by 6 bases; unmatched bases: 10. The CDR3 loop is CASRSPGDRGDEKLFF. In DNA form, the CDR3 reads TGTGCCAGCAGGAGCCCCGGGGACAGGGGAGATGAAAAACTGTTTTTT.

This clonotype was counted at least ten times. This CDR3 reads CATSDLGSGRDAEQFF. In DNA, the CDR3 is TGTGCCACCAGTGATTTAGGCAGCGGGAGGGACGCTGAGCAGTTCTTC. J is TRBJ2-1 and V is TRBV24-1, with 10 bases matching TRBD2. The junction had 8 bases not matched to a gene; V was cut back by 1 base and J by 9 bases. This CDR3 spans 16 amino acids. The germline V gene encodes CDR1 KGHDR and CDR2 SFDVKD.

This clonotype was counted many times. CDR3 DNA: TGCGCCAGCAGCCCAACAGGGAGGAAGGCTGGCTACACCTTC. This encodes CASSPTGRKAGYTF. The chain couples TRBV10-1 to TRBJ1-2, with a tentative D call TRBD1 (6 bases). Germline loops: CDR1 WNHNN, CDR2 SYGVQD (reference sequence). V gave up 6 bases and J gave up 7 bases, with 18 bases separating them. This CDR3 has 14 amino acids.